These 31 T cell receptor beta chains share one sample of origin, sequenced in a study of cytomegalovirus exposure and HLA in healthy donors. Vbeta (60) and Jbeta (13) primers were used in the PCR. TCRdb's copy holds only in-frame clones and misses some; the assay was immunoSEQ multiplex PCR. The profile covers about 120,000 clones, with approximately 80% appearing a single time and 3.5% to 4.5% taken by the ten largest. The material sequenced was PBMCs. These receptors were taken from a human donor in good health.

The gene calls are TRBV6-4 and TRBJ2-1; 11 nucleotides line up with TRBD2. The germline gives CDR1 MRHNA, CDR2 SNTAGT. CDR3 size: 12 residues. V dropped 11 bases and J dropped 7; count of bases not matched to a gene: 4. The CDR3 DNA follows: TGTGCCGTGGCTAGCGGGGGGAATGAGCAGTTCTTC. Its protein is CAVASGGNEQFF.

The chain joins TRBV27 to TRBJ2-7; 8 nucleotides line up with TRBD1. Per germline, CDR1 MNHEY and CDR2 SMNVEV (reference sequence). Unmatched junction bases numbered 4, after V lost 3 bases and J lost 3 bases. The CDR3 runs to 14 residues. The CDR3 DNA reads TGTGCCAGCAGTTTGGACAGGGATGGCTACGAGCAGTACTTC. This translates into CASSLDRDGYEQYF.

The chain recombines TRBV19 with TRBJ2-4, with TRBD1 identical over 7 bases. This CDR3 has 16 amino acids. The germline CDR1 and CDR2 sequences are LNHDA and SQIVND (reference sequence). The V and J ends lost 5 bases and 2 bases, in that order; junction bases with no gene match: 9. CDR3 coding DNA: TGTGCCAGTAGTGGGCCACAGGGGTCCACCAAAAACATTCAGTACTTC. Translating it yields CASSGPQGSTKNIQYF.

The chain is built from TRBV28 and TRBJ2-1; perhaps TRBD2 as D (6 bases). Germline CDR1 and CDR2: MDHEN and SYDVKM. This CDR3 contains 12 residues. Trimming left V 5 bases short and J 9 bases short, with 11 bases between. The CDR3 loop reads CASSTGLFEQFF. The CDR3 DNA reads TGTGCCAGCAGTACGGGACTTTTTGAGCAGTTCTTC.

The rearrangement uses TRBV11-2 and TRBJ1-5, with D possibly being TRBD1 (5 bases). CDR1 SGHAT and CDR2 FQNNGV come from the germline V gene. The V end was cut by 1 base, the J end by 4 bases, with 11 bases between. The CDR3 has 15 amino acids. CDR3 residues: CASSLVGGENQPQHF. Here the CDR3 DNA reads TGTGCCAGCAGCTTAGTGGGGGGGGAAAATCAGCCCCAGCATTTT.

The chain employs TRBV6-6 and TRBJ1-5; no clear D. Trimming removed 3 bases from V and 7 bases from J, with 19 bases in between. Germline values: CDR1 MNHNY, CDR2 SVGAGI (reference sequence). This CDR3 has 16 residues. The CDR3 spells CASSYGLREADQPQHF. The CDR3 DNA reads TGTGCCAGCAGTTATGGGTTAAGGGAAGCGGACCAGCCCCAGCATTTT.

This rearrangement joins TRBV6-5 to TRBJ1-1, with D perhaps TRBD1 (6 bases). The CDR3 is made up of 16 amino acids. V was trimmed by 4 bases and J by 5 bases, leaving 20 bases between them. The germline V gene has CDR1 MNHEY and CDR2 SVGAGI. CDR3 sequence reads: CASSSLLRGVKTEAFF. The DNA of the CDR3 is TGTGCCAGCAGTTCCCTTCTCAGGGGAGTAAAGACTGAAGCTTTCTTT.

The J gene is TRBJ2-2, the V gene TRBV5-1; TRBD2 agrees at 7 bases. V trimming: 5 bases; J trimming: 6 bases; junction bases outside the gene matches: 10. There are 15 residues in the CDR3. Germline V gene data show CDR1 as SGHRS and CDR2 as YFSETQ. In DNA, the CDR3 is TGCGCCAGCAGGATGGAGGGAGGGCCTGCCGGGGAGCTGTTTTTT. Its translation is CASRMEGGPAGELFF.

The rearrangement joins TRBV5-1 to TRBJ1-3; 9 bases are shared with TRBD1. Germline trimming cut 0 bases from V and 4 bases from J; bases unmatched to any gene: 2. In germline, CDR1 is SGHRS, CDR2 YFSETQ. The CDR3 loop spans 15 amino acids. The CDR3 DNA follows: TGCGCCAGCAGCTTGGAAGGGACAGGGGGAAACACCATATATTTT. Protein: CASSLEGTGGNTIYF.

This clone has only a few counts. The V call is TRBV19, the J call TRBJ1-1; 7 positions match TRBD1. The length of the CDR3 is 14 residues. Germline loops: CDR1 LNHDA, CDR2 SQIVND (reference sequence). V was clipped by 5 bases and J by 11 bases; unmatched bases: 14. The DNA for the CDR3 is TGTGCCAGTAGTCCAGGGGAGACAGGGTTTAGCGCTTTCTTT. It specifies CASSPGETGFSAFF. Based on the CDR3 plus reference TRBV19 and TRBJ1-1, the full variable domain is DGGITQSPKYLFRKEGQNVTLSCEQNLNHDAMYWYRQDPGQGLRLIYYSQIVNDFQKGDIAEGYSVSREKKESFPLTVTSAQKNPTAFYLCASSPGETGFSAFFGQGTRLTVV.

This chain uses TRBV6-5 with TRBJ1-5; tentative D call: TRBD1 (6 bases). Trimming pared 6 bases from V and 4 bases from J, leaving 10 bases between. Germline CDR1 and CDR2: MNHEY and SVGAGI. There are 13 residues in the CDR3. CDR3 region: CASRLDSNQPQHF. CDR3 nucleotide sequence: TGTGCCAGCAGATTGGACAGTAATCAGCCCCAGCATTTT.

The V call is TRBV30, the J call TRBJ1-2; 7 bases agree with TRBD1. Germline values: CDR1 GTSNPN, CDR2 SVGIG (reference sequence). This CDR3 comprises 13 residues. V lost 4 bases, J lost 5 bases, and 7 bases stayed unmatched. The CDR3 region has the DNA TGTGCCTGGAACGGGGACAGCGCGTATGGCTACACCTTC. Amino acids: CAWNGDSAYGYTF.

The genes are TRBV5-8 and TRBJ1-1; D possibly corresponds to TRBD1 (6 bases). The CDR3 contains 15 residues. The germline gives CDR1 SGHTS, CDR2 YDEGEE. V was shortened by 2 bases and J by 1 base, with 12 bases between the two germline ends. CDR3 nucleotide sequence: TGTGCCAGCAGCTTTTCCACAGGGAGGAACACTGAAGCTTTCTTT. Translating gives CASSFSTGRNTEAFF. Full variable domain (missing parts from reference TRBV5-8 and TRBJ1-1): EAGVTQSPTHLIKTRGQQATLRCSPISGHTSVYWYQQALGLGLQFLLWYDEGEERNRGNFPPRFSGRQFPNYSSELNVNALELEDSALYLCASSFSTGRNTEAFFGQGTRLTVV.

J is TRBJ1-1 and V is TRBV7-2; D call uncertain. Germline V gene lookup returns CDR1 SGHTA and CDR2 FQGNSA. This CDR3 contains 14 residues. Trimming cost V 5 bases and J 0 bases, with 10 bases left between them. The CDR3 spells CASSGYSLNTEAFF. Here the CDR3 DNA reads TGTGCCAGCAGCGGTTACTCTCTGAACACTGAAGCTTTCTTT.

Remarks on this clone: Germline and junction disagree at one end, which may indicate a read error. The chain uses TRBV2 and TRBJ2-2; TRBD2 matches 8 bases. The CDR3 is made up of 14 amino acids. Germline CDR1 is SNHLY and CDR2 is FYNNEI. This chain's CDR3 is CAGRVAGYTGELFF. The CDR3 nucleotides read TGTGCCGGCAGGGTAGCGGGGTACACCGGGGAGCTGTTTTTT.

This clone was counted only a few times. This CDR3 reads CAISERGGGDDYGYTF. CDR3 coding DNA: TGTGCCATCAGTGAGAGGGGGGGAGGGGACGACTATGGCTACACCTTC. The chain combines TRBV10-3 with TRBJ1-2; a possible D gene is TRBD1 (6 bases). Trimming took off 2 bases at V and 3 bases at J, with 16 bases between the two ends. Germline values: CDR1 ENHRY, CDR2 SYGVKD. The CDR3 is 16 amino acids.

The chain couples TRBV19 to TRBJ2-7, with D tentatively TRBD2 (7 bases). With 1 base removed from V and 5 bases from J, the gap between germline ends came to 27 bases. The CDR3 spans 19 residues. Germline V gene sequence: CDR1 LNHDA, CDR2 SQIVND (reference sequence). CDR3 DNA sequence: TGTGCCAGTAGTATAGTTCTGTGGGGGGGGCCGTGGGGGCGCGACGAGCAGTACTTC. Encoded protein: CASSIVLWGGPWGRDEQYF.

Regarding this clone: The sample has other DNA sequences that encode this CDR3 too. The chain carries TRBV2 and TRBJ1-2; 7 nucleotides line up with TRBD1. Trimming cost V 3 bases and J 8 bases; bases outside gene matches: 9. The germline gives CDR1 SNHLY, CDR2 FYNNEI. The CDR3 consists of 14 residues. The CDR3 loop reads CASSEREGAGGYTF. The CDR3 DNA follows: TGTGCCAGCAGTGAGCGTGAGGGGGCAGGGGGCTACACCTTC.

This clone has just a few counts. This rearrangement joins TRBV19 to TRBJ1-4; 8 nucleotides agree with TRBD1. The CDR3 extends over 13 amino acids. J gave up 8 bases and V 9 bases, and 8 bases lay outside the gene matches. The germline CDR1 and CDR2 sequences are LNHDA and SQIVND (reference sequence). The CDR3 nucleotides read TGTGCCAGCAGAGACAGGGGAATGGAAAAACTGTTTTTT. It translates to CASRDRGMEKLFF. Drawing the rest from reference TRBV19 and TRBJ1-4, the complete variable domain is DGGITQSPKYLFRKEGQNVTLSCEQNLNHDAMYWYRQDPGQGLRLIYYSQIVNDFQKGDIAEGYSVSREKKESFPLTVTSAQKNPTAFYLCASRDRGMEKLFFGSGTQLSVL.

The count of this clone is one. J is TRBJ2-7 and V is TRBV21-1; the DNA was not used to check the table's D call, TRBD1. TRBV21-1 is listed as a pseudogene. The length of the CDR3 is 19 residues. CDR3 coding DNA: TGTGCCAGCAGCACCTCGGCTGAACACAGGGGCCGCGTTGTCTACGAGCAGTACTTC. Protein sequence: CASSTSAEHRGRVVYEQYF.

The genes are TRBV7-6 and TRBJ2-1; 11 nucleotides match TRBD2. Germline V gives CDR1 SGHVS, CDR2 FNYEAQ. The CDR3 sequence is 16 residues long. With 3 bases clipped from V and 8 bases from J, the junction kept 9 bases outside the gene matches. The CDR3 protein is CASSFSWTSGSYEQFF. DNA for the CDR3: TGTGCCAGCAGCTTCTCTTGGACTAGCGGGTCTTATGAGCAGTTCTTC.

The CDR3 nucleotides are TGCGCCAGCAGCAGGGACAGGGAAGGCGAGCAGTACTTC. Its protein is CASSRDREGEQYF. The rearrangement joins TRBV5-1 to TRBJ2-7, with 9 bases fitting TRBD1. The CDR3 consists of 13 residues. Germline CDR1 and CDR2: SGHRS and YFSETQ. The trim removed 4 bases at V and 6 bases at J, leaving 5 bases unmatched.

The rearrangement links TRBV6-1 to TRBJ2-2; D is unclear. CDR1 and CDR2 (germline): MNHNS, SASEGT. With 7 bases removed from V and 5 bases from J, the gap between germline ends came to 5 bases. The CDR3 spans 11 residues. Here the CDR3 reads CASIRTGELFF. The CDR3 nucleotides are TGTGCCAGCATTCGTACCGGGGAGCTGTTTTTT.

This sequence joins TRBV5-6 and TRBJ2-7; 10 nucleotides agree with TRBD1. The CDR3 totals 16 residues. After removal of 0 bases from V and 4 bases from J, the junction contained 7 bases not matched to a gene. In germline, CDR1 is SGHDT, CDR2 YYEEEE. The CDR3 reads CASSLVVTGGRYEQYF. As DNA, the CDR3 is TGTGCCAGCAGCTTGGTAGTGACAGGGGGCAGGTACGAGCAGTACTTC.

This sequence joins TRBV11-3 and TRBJ2-1, with 8 bases aligning to TRBD1. The length of the CDR3 is 16 residues. CDR1 and CDR2 (germline): SGHNT, YENEEA. The V gene end was trimmed by 0 bases and the J gene end by 0 bases; junction bases not matched to a gene: 1. CDR3 residues: CASSLEGTGSYNEQFF. As DNA, the CDR3 is TGTGCCAGCAGCTTAGAAGGGACAGGCTCCTACAATGAGCAGTTCTTC.

Regarding this clone: Other DNA sequences of this sample code for an identical CDR3. This chain uses TRBV5-4 with TRBJ2-2, with TRBD2 identical over 10 bases. V shed 0 bases and J 3 bases; nucleotides not matched to a gene: 2. Germline CDR1 SGHNT, CDR2 YYREEE (reference sequence). This CDR3 has 16 amino acids. The chain's CDR3 is CASSLGLAGDTGELFF. The CDR3 nucleotides are TGTGCCAGCAGCTTGGGGCTAGCGGGAGACACCGGGGAGCTGTTTTTT.

This clone was detected only a few times. The chain has TRBV7-9 and TRBJ2-1, with unresolved D. There are 12 residues in the CDR3. V was pared by 5 bases and J by 4 bases, with 6 bases between. Germline values: CDR1 SEHNR, CDR2 FQNEAQ (reference sequence). CDR3 bases: TGTGCCAGCAGCCGCGAATACAATGAGCAGTTCTTC. It codes for CASSREYNEQFF.

The chain has TRBV5-5 and TRBJ2-5, with D perhaps matching TRBD1 (5 bases). The CDR3 is made up of 15 amino acids. Trimming stripped 4 bases from V and 2 bases from J, with 15 bases between. The germline gives CDR1 SGHKS, CDR2 YYEKEE (reference sequence). In DNA form, the CDR3 reads TGTGCCAGCAGCGCCTCTTGGGCAGGGCAAGAGACCCAGTACTTC. Protein product: CASSASWAGQETQYF.

This chain joins TRBV14 and TRBJ1-3; 9 positions match TRBD1. With V trimmed by 6 bases and J by 3 bases, 6 bases remained unmatched. The CDR3 spans 15 residues. In germline, CDR1 is SGHDN, CDR2 FVKESK. The CDR3 DNA is TGTGCCAGCAGTACCGGGACAGGGAGTGGAAACACCATATATTTT. Protein sequence: CASSTGTGSGNTIYF.

The V and J genes are TRBV5-8 and TRBJ2-5; TRBD1 matches 12 bases. Germline V gene lookup returns CDR1 SGHTS and CDR2 YDEGEE. The V segment lost 2 bases and the J segment 2 bases; nucleotides outside the gene matches: 7. The CDR3 is 17 amino acids. CDR3: CASSFLGTGGLQETQYF. CDR3 DNA sequence: TGTGCCAGCAGCTTTCTGGGGACAGGGGGCTTGCAAGAGACCCAGTACTTC.

J is TRBJ2-3 and V is TRBV2, with unresolved D. The CDR3 has 15 amino acids. V lost 8 bases and J 5 bases, leaving 20 bases between the germline ends. From germline, CDR1 is SNHLY and CDR2 FYNNEI. This CDR3 is CASSERRLTGDTQYF. Here the CDR3 DNA reads TGTGCCAGCTCCGAAAGGCGGCTAACGGGAGATACGCAGTATTTT.